This T cell receptor (beta chain) was identified in a study of CD8 T cells in Susac syndrome. Random hexamers were used to reverse transcribe an amount of about 0.5 to 1 ug RNA. The method of amplification for TCR beta CDR3 was immunoSEQ multiplex PCR, covering 54 Vbeta and 13 Jbeta. TCRdb re-called the immunoSEQ multiplex PCR reads with MiXCR, one entry per CDR3 protein. The repertoire consists of fewer than 350,000 distinct CDR3 sequences, with about 88% occurring once and the leading ten covering 0.18%. Treatment-naive patients with stable or active relapsing-remitting disease served as multiple sclerosis controls. It was negative isolation that provided the CD8+ and CD4+ T cells, whereas TEMRA cells were enriched by FACS. The origin of this receptor is a human donor with multiple sclerosis. The material sequenced was CD8+ T cells from PBMCs.

CDR3 in amino acids: CASSHPTGLDGYTF. DNA of the CDR3: TGCGCCAGCAGCCACCCTACAGGGTTGGATGGCTACACCTTC. The chain is built from TRBV5-1 and TRBJ1-2; a possible D gene is TRBD1 (6 bases). Germline V CDR1 and CDR2: SGHRS, YFSETQ. The germline V and J ends were trimmed by 4 bases and 6 bases, with 16 bases remaining between them. CDR3 size: 14 residues.